This TCR beta chain is drawn from a study of T-cell memory formation after mild COVID-19. This CDR3 is 14 amino acids long. Germline assignment: CDR1 SNHLY and CDR2 FYNNEI. V dropped 7 bases and J dropped 0; count of bases not matched to a gene: 6. One entry per CDR3 protein, called by TCRdb with MiXCR from the 5' RACE reads. The table has about 200,000 distinct CDR3 sequences, 16% seen once; the top ten hold approximately 2%. The rearrangement joins TRBV2 to TRBJ2-7, with 7 bases lining up with TRBD2. The TCR sequence derives from an adult woman who had mild COVID-19 (a few samples of this study predate the infection). Cell type and time point are not known. Material for sequencing was PBMCs or a T cell subset sorted from them (not recorded which). The CDR3 loop is CASIREGSSYEQYF. CDR3 coding DNA: TGTGCCAGCATAAGGGAGGGGAGCTCCTACGAGCAGTACTTC.